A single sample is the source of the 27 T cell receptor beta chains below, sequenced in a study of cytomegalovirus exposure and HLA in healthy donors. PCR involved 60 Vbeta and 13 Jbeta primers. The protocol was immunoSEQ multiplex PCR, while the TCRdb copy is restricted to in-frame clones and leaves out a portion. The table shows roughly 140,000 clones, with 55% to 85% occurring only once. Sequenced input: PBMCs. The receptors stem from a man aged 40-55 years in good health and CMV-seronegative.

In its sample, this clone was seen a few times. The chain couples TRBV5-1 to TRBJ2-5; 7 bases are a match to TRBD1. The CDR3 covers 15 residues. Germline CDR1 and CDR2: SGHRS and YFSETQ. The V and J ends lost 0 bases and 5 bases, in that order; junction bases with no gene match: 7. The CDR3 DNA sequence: TGCGCCAGCAGCTTGGCCAGCACAGGGGTGGAGACCCAGTACTTC. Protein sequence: CASSLASTGVETQYF.

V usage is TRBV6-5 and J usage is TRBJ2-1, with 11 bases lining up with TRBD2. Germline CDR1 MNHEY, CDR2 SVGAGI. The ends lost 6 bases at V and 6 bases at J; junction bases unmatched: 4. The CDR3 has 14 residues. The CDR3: CASRTSGKLNEQFF. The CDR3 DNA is TGTGCCAGCAGGACTAGCGGGAAACTCAATGAGCAGTTCTTC.

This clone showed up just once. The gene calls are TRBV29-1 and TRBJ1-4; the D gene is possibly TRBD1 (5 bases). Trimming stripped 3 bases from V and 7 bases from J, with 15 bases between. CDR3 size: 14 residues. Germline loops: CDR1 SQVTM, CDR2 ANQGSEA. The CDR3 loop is CSVDMGGTGEKLFF. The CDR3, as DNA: TGCAGCGTTGATATGGGGGGGACCGGTGAAAAACTGTTTTTT.

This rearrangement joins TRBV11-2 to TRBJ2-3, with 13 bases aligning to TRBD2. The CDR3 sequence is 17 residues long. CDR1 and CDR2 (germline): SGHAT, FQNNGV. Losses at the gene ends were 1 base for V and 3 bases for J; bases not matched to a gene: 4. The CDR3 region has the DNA TGTGCCAGCAGCTTAGTGGGACTAGCGGGGCCTACAGATACGCAGTATTTT. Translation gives CASSLVGLAGPTDTQYF.

The CDR3 region has the DNA TGTGCCAGCAGCACCGGACTAGCGGCCTACAATGAGCAGTTCTTC. Amino acids: CASSTGLAAYNEQFF. J is TRBJ2-1 and V is TRBV7-3, with TRBD2 identical over 10 bases. The CDR3 spans 15 residues. V lost 5 bases to trimming and J lost 2 bases; unmatched junction nucleotides: 3. Germline CDR1 and CDR2: SGHTA and FQGTGA.

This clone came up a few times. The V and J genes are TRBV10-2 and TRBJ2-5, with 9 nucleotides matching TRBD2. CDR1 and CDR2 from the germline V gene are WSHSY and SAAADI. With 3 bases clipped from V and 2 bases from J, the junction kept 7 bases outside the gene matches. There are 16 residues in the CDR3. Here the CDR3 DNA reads TGCGCCAGCAGTGACCCAGCGGGGGGTCAACAAGAGACCCAGTACTTC. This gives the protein CASSDPAGGQQETQYF.

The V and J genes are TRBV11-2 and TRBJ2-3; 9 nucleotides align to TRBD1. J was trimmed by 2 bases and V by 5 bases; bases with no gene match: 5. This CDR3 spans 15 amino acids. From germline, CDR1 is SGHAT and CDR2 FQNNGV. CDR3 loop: CASSQGQGDTDTQYF. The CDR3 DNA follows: TGTGCCAGCAGCCAGGGACAGGGTGACACAGATACGCAGTATTTT.

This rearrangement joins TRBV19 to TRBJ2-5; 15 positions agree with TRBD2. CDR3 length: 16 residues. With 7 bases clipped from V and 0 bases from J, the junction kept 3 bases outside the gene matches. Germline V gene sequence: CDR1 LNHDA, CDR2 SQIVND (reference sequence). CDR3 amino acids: CASKGTSGGNQETQYF. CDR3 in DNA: TGTGCCAGTAAGGGGACTAGCGGGGGGAACCAAGAGACCCAGTACTTC.

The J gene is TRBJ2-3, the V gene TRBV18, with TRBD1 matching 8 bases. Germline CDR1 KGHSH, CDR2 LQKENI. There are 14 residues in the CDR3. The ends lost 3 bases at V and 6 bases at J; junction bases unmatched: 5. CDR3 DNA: TGTGCCAGCTCACCGACAGGGGAGTTCGATACGCAGTATTTT. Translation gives CASSPTGEFDTQYF.

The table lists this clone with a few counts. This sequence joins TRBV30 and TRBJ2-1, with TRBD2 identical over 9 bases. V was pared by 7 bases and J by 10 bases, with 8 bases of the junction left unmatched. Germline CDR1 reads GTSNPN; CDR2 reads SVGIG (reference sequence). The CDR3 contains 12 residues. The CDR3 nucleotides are TGTGCCTACCCGGGACTAGCTGGGGAGCAGTTCTTC. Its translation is CAYPGLAGEQFF.

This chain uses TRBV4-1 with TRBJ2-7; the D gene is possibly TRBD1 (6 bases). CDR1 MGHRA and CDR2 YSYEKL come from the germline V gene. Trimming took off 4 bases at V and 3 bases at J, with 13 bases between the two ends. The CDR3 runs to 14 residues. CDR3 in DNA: TGCGCCAGCAGCCGACCAGGGGTCCGCTACGAGCAGTACTTC. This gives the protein CASSRPGVRYEQYF.

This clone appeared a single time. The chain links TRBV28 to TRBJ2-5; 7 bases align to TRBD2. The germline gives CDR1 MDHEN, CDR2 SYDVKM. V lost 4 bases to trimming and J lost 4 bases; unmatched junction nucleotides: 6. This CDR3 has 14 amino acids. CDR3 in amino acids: CASSSGRDGETQYF. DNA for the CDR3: TGTGCCAGCAGTTCGGGGAGGGACGGAGAGACCCAGTACTTC.

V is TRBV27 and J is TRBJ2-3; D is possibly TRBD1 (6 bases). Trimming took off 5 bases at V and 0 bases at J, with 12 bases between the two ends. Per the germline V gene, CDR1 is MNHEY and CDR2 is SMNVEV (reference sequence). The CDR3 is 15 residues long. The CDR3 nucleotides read TGTGCCAGCAGTCTATACAGGGATAGCACAGATACGCAGTATTTT. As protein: CASSLYRDSTDTQYF.

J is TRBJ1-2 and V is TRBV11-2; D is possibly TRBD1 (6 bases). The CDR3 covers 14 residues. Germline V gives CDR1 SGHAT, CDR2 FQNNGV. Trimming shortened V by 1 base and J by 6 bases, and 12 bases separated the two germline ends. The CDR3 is CASSLGRQVHGYTF. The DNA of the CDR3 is TGTGCCAGCAGCTTAGGAAGACAGGTCCATGGCTACACCTTC.

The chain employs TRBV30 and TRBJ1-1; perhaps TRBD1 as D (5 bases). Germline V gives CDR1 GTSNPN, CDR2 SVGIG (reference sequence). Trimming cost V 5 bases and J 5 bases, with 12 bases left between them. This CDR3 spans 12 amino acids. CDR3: CAWERGETEAFF. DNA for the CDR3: TGTGCCTGGGAGCGGGGGGAAACTGAAGCTTTCTTT.

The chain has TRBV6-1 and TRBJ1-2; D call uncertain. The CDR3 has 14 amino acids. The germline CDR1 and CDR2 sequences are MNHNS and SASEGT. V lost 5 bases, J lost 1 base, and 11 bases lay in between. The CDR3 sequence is CASSPMGDNYGYTF. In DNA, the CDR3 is TGTGCCAGCAGTCCCATGGGAGATAACTATGGCTACACCTTC.

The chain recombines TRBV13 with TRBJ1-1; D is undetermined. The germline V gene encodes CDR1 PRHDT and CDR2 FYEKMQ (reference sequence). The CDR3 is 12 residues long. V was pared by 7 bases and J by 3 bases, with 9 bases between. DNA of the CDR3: TGTGCCAGCACCCAACTTTACACTGAAGCTTTCTTT. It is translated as CASTQLYTEAFF.

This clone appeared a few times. The CDR3 region is CASSIRIRQGPAHSPLHF. The CDR3 nucleotides are TGTGCCAGTAGTATAAGAATCCGACAGGGGCCGGCCCATTCACCCCTCCACTTT. The chain uses TRBV19 and TRBJ1-6; 8 nucleotides line up with TRBD1. Germline V CDR1 and CDR2: LNHDA, SQIVND (reference sequence). The CDR3 is made up of 18 amino acids. V was pared by 2 bases and J by 8 bases, with 14 bases of the junction left unmatched.

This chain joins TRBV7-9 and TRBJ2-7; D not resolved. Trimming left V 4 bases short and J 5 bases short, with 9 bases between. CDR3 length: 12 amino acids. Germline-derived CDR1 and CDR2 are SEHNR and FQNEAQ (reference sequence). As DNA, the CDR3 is TGTGCCAGCAGCTCCTCCGTTCACGAGCAGTACTTC. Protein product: CASSSSVHEQYF.

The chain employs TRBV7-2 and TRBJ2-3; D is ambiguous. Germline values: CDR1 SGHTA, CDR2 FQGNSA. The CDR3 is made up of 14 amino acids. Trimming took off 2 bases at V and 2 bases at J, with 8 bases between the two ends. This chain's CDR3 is CASSLSTHTDTQYF. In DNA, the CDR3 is TGTGCCAGCAGCTTAAGCACCCACACAGATACGCAGTATTTT.

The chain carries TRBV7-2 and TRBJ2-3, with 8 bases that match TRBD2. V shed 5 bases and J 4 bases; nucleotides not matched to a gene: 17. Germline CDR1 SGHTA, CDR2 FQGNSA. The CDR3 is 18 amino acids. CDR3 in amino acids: CASSPREAGEWGADTQYF. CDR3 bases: TGTGCCAGCAGCCCTCGGGAAGCGGGAGAGTGGGGCGCAGATACGCAGTATTTT.

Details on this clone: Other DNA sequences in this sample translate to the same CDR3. The CDR3, as DNA: TGTGCCAGCTCCCCCAGCGGGGACTATGGCTACACCTTC. Its translation is CASSPSGDYGYTF. The rearrangement links TRBV18 to TRBJ1-2; no definite D call. V lost 6 bases and J 3 bases, leaving 11 bases between the germline ends. CDR1 and CDR2 from the germline V gene are KGHSH and LQKENI. This CDR3 is 13 amino acids long.

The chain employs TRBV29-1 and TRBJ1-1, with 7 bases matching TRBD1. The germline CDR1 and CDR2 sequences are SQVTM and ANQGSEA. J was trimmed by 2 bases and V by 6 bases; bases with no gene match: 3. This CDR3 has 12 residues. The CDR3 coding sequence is TGCAGCGTAGGACAGGTTAACACTGAAGCTTTCTTT. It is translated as CSVGQVNTEAFF.

The DNA of the CDR3 is TGTGCCAGCAGTTCCATCGACTGGGAAGCTTTCTTT. This gives the protein CASSSIDWEAFF. This chain joins TRBV28 and TRBJ1-1; unclear D gene. The germline V and J ends were trimmed by 4 bases and 8 bases, with 11 bases remaining between them. This CDR3 comprises 12 residues. The germline CDR1 and CDR2 sequences are MDHEN and SYDVKM.

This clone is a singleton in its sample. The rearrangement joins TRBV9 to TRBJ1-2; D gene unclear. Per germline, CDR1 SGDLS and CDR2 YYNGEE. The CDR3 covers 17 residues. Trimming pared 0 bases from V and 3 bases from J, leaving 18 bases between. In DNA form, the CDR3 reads TGTGCCAGCAGCGTAGCTTTGGGCCAAGAGGGAGACTATGGCTACACCTTC. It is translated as CASSVALGQEGDYGYTF.

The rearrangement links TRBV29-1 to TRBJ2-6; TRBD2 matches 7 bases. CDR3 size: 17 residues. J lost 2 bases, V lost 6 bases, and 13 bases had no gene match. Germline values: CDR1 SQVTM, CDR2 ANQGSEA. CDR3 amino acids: CSVAPRGSRTGANVLTF. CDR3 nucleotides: TGCAGCGTGGCCCCTCGCGGGAGTAGGACTGGGGCCAACGTCCTGACTTTC.

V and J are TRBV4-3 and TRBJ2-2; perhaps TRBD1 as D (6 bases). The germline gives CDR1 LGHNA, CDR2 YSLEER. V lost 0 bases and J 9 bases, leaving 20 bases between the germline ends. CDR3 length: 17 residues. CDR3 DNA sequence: TGCGCCAGCAGCCAAGATACACAGGGCGAAATTGGGTGGGAGCTGTTTTTT. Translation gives CASSQDTQGEIGWELFF.